Following are 27 T cell receptor beta chains from one sample sequenced in a study of cytomegalovirus exposure and HLA in healthy donors. The PCR was carried out with 60 Vbeta primers and 13 Jbeta primers. Libraries were prepared by immunoSEQ multiplex PCR; TCRdb keeps only in-frame clonotypes and omits some of them. The table lists under 200,000 clones, 79% of them singletons. Material for sequencing was PBMCs. All receptors come from a woman between 50 and 59 years old in good health and CMV-seronegative.

The chain combines TRBV9 with TRBJ2-1; 10 nucleotides match TRBD2. The CDR3 covers 17 residues. Germline-derived CDR1 and CDR2 are SGDLS and YYNGEE. V gave up 4 bases and J gave up 3 bases; unmatched junction bases: 10. CDR3 loop: CASSSRGWTSGYNEQFF. CDR3 nucleotides: TGTGCCAGCAGCTCCCGAGGGTGGACTAGCGGCTACAATGAGCAGTTCTTC.

The chain links TRBV2 to TRBJ1-5; a possible D gene is TRBD1 (5 bases). V lost 2 bases and J 7 bases, leaving 12 bases between the germline ends. The CDR3 is 14 amino acids. Germline V CDR1 and CDR2: SNHLY, FYNNEI. CDR3: CASSESAGGQPQHF. CDR3 in DNA: TGTGCCAGCAGTGAATCGGCCGGGGGACAGCCCCAGCATTTT.

The chain recombines TRBV19 with TRBJ1-5; unclear D gene. This CDR3 is built from 16 residues. Trimming took 2 bases from V and 0 from J, leaving 11 bases between them. Germline V CDR1 and CDR2: LNHDA, SQIVND (reference sequence). This CDR3 is CASSIKTFNSNQPQHF. For the CDR3, the DNA is TGTGCCAGTAGTATAAAGACATTCAATAGCAATCAGCCCCAGCATTTT.

As for this clone: The junction departs from the called germline gene at one end, perhaps through a read error. The chain joins TRBV7-9 to TRBJ1-4, with 10 bases lining up with TRBD1. The CDR3 is 15 residues long. Germline-derived CDR1 and CDR2 are SEHNR and FQNEAQ (reference sequence). The CDR3 spells CSSSKGGTGDEKLFF. CDR3 DNA sequence: TGTTCCAGCAGCAAAGGGGGGACAGGGGATGAAAAACTGTTTTTT.

In the case of this clone: The sample has other DNA sequences that encode this CDR3 too. The V and J genes are TRBV11-2 and TRBJ1-1; the D gene is possibly TRBD1 (6 bases). The V end lost 5 bases, the J end lost 0 bases, and 10 bases lay between the germline ends. CDR1 is SGHAT and CDR2 is FQNNGV in the germline V gene. The CDR3 extends over 14 amino acids. As DNA, the CDR3 is TGTGCCAGCAGCCTTGGACAGCTGAACACTGAAGCTTTCTTT. Its protein product is CASSLGQLNTEAFF.

The rearrangement links TRBV7-2 to TRBJ2-4, with 8 bases fitting TRBD1. Unmatched junction bases numbered 3, after V lost 5 bases and J lost 3 bases. This CDR3 has 14 amino acids. From germline, CDR1 is SGHTA and CDR2 FQGNSA. The DNA of the CDR3 is TGTGCCAGCAGCCCCGGACAGGGCAAAAACATTCAGTACTTC. This translates into CASSPGQGKNIQYF.

The V gene is TRBV28, the J gene TRBJ2-7; TRBD1 aligns across 8 bases. V trimming: 7 bases; J trimming: 2 bases; junction bases outside the gene matches: 7. CDR1 MDHEN and CDR2 SYDVKM come from the germline V gene. The CDR3 loop spans 14 amino acids. In DNA form, the CDR3 reads TGTGCCAGCACCCCCGGACAGGGCGCCTACGAGCAGTACTTC. As protein: CASTPGQGAYEQYF.

This chain uses TRBV13 with TRBJ2-3; 9 nucleotides line up with TRBD2. CDR1 and CDR2 (germline): PRHDT, FYEKMQ (reference sequence). The V and J ends lost 4 bases and 3 bases, in that order; junction bases with no gene match: 5. This CDR3 spans 15 amino acids. The CDR3 reads CASSSYSGSTDTQYF. CDR3 nucleotide sequence: TGTGCCAGCAGCTCATATAGCGGGAGTACAGATACGCAGTATTTT.

The rearrangement joins TRBV7-9 to TRBJ1-1, with D hard to call. The germline V and J ends were trimmed by 1 base and 4 bases, with 13 bases remaining between them. The germline V gene encodes CDR1 SEHNR and CDR2 FQNEAQ (reference sequence). The CDR3 sequence is 15 residues long. CDR3 in amino acids: CASSLVSGFGTEAFF. The CDR3 DNA follows: TGTGCCAGCAGCTTAGTGTCGGGTTTTGGCACTGAAGCTTTCTTT.

The chain is built from TRBV5-1 and TRBJ1-1, with a tentative D call TRBD1 (6 bases). The CDR3 is made up of 13 amino acids. Germline CDR1 is SGHRS and CDR2 is YFSETQ. Deletions cut 4 bases from V and 5 bases from J, with 12 bases between. In DNA form, the CDR3 reads TGCGCCAGCAGCGCACAGGGTGGAACTGAAGCTTTCTTT. Translated: CASSAQGGTEAFF.

The chain is built from TRBV7-2 and TRBJ1-1; TRBD1 might be the D (5 bases). V was clipped by 1 base and J by 0 bases, with 6 bases between them. This CDR3 comprises 14 residues. Germline V gene data show CDR1 as SGHTA and CDR2 as FQGNSA. The CDR3 is CASSLGQLNTEAFF. The DNA for the CDR3 is TGTGCCAGCAGCTTAGGACAGCTGAACACTGAAGCTTTCTTT.

The V call is TRBV7-9, the J call TRBJ2-2; D is possibly TRBD1 (5 bases). The germline V gene has CDR1 SEHNR and CDR2 FQNEAQ (reference sequence). Trimming left V 1 base short and J 3 bases short, with 9 bases between. The CDR3 has 15 residues. For the CDR3, the DNA is TGTGCCAGCAGCTTAGGGGGCATCGACACCGGGGAGCTGTTTTTT. Its translation is CASSLGGIDTGELFF.

The chain has TRBV4-3 and TRBJ2-4; tentatively, D is TRBD2 (6 bases). Per germline, CDR1 LGHNA and CDR2 YSLEER. Trimming pared 4 bases from V and 6 bases from J, leaving 10 bases between. This CDR3 spans 13 amino acids. The CDR3 protein is CASSPEGRNIQYF. In nucleotides, the CDR3 is TGCGCCAGCAGCCCGGAGGGGCGAAACATTCAGTACTTC.

The chain carries TRBV7-9 and TRBJ2-5; a weak D match, TRBD2 (5 bases). Germline V gives CDR1 SEHNR, CDR2 FQNEAQ (reference sequence). This CDR3 has 12 amino acids. The V gene lost 3 bases and the J gene lost 5 bases, with 7 bases spanning the gap. The CDR3 loop reads CASSLAGETQYF. The CDR3 bases are TGTGCCAGCAGCTTGGCGGGTGAGACCCAGTACTTC.

The rearrangement joins TRBV5-1 to TRBJ2-5; 11 bases match TRBD2. Unmatched junction bases numbered 4, after V lost 4 bases and J lost 2 bases. The CDR3 extends over 15 amino acids. Germline V gives CDR1 SGHRS, CDR2 YFSETQ. The CDR3 loop reads CASSAGTSGQETQYF. DNA for the CDR3: TGCGCCAGCAGCGCAGGGACTAGCGGACAAGAGACCCAGTACTTC.

The chain couples TRBV5-1 to TRBJ2-1; D may be TRBD2 (5 bases). The CDR3 is made up of 12 amino acids. V shed 2 bases and J shed 6 bases, with 6 bases lying between them. The V gene's germline CDR1 is SGHRS and CDR2 YFSETQ. CDR3 sequence: CASSFGGNEQFF. The CDR3 DNA sequence: TGCGCCAGCAGCTTTGGAGGCAATGAGCAGTTCTTC.

As DNA, the CDR3 is TGCGCCAGCAGCCAAGAGCCAAGCAGCGGACGGGGGGGCTACACCTTC. It encodes CASSQEPSSGRGGYTF. The gene calls are TRBV4-3 and TRBJ1-2; D perhaps matches TRBD1 (5 bases). This CDR3 comprises 16 residues. V was pared by 0 bases and J by 8 bases, with 19 bases between. Germline values: CDR1 LGHNA, CDR2 YSLEER.

This chain connects TRBV27 to TRBJ1-2; 7 bases match TRBD1. The V gene end was trimmed by 6 bases and the J gene end by 2 bases; junction bases not matched to a gene: 3. Germline lookup yields CDR1 MNHEY and CDR2 SMNVEV (reference sequence). This CDR3 region has 13 residues. Written as DNA, the CDR3 is TGTGCCAGCAGGGGACAGTTGAACTATGGCTACACCTTC. Its protein is CASRGQLNYGYTF.

V is TRBV11-3 and J is TRBJ2-2; possible D gene TRBD1, 7 bases. This CDR3 spans 15 amino acids. V was shortened by 5 bases and J by 7 bases, with 17 bases between the two germline ends. Germline CDR1 and CDR2: SGHNT and YENEEA. CDR3 in amino acids: CASSPPGRGVGELFF. In DNA, the CDR3 is TGTGCCAGCAGCCCCCCGGGCAGGGGGGTCGGGGAGCTGTTTTTT.

The rearrangement joins TRBV5-1 to TRBJ1-4; tentative D call: TRBD1 (6 bases). The CDR3 runs 15 residues. Germline-derived CDR1 and CDR2 are SGHRS and YFSETQ. The germline V and J ends were trimmed by 6 bases and 2 bases, with 14 bases remaining between them. The CDR3 loop reads CASTGGRGTNEKLFF. The CDR3 bases are TGCGCCAGCACTGGGGGAAGGGGGACTAATGAAAAACTGTTTTTT. The full variable domain, rest sourced from reference TRBV5-1 and TRBJ1-4, is KAGVTQTPRYLIKTRGQQVTLSCSPISGHRSVSWYQQTPGQGLQFLFEYFSETQRNKGNFPGRFSGRQFSNSRSEMNVSTLELGDSALYLCASTGGRGTNEKLFFGSGTQLSVL.

CDR3 in DNA: TGCGCCAGCAGCCAAGCCCCTAGCGCAACCTACGAGCAGTACTTC. Translation gives CASSQAPSATYEQYF. The chain has TRBV4-3 and TRBJ2-7, with D possibly matching TRBD2 (6 bases). The CDR3 consists of 15 residues. V was cut by 1 base and J by 2 bases, with 12 bases left in between. Germline values: CDR1 LGHNA, CDR2 YSLEER.

The chain is built from TRBV4-1 and TRBJ1-4; D remains unclear. Between the trimmed V and J ends, which lost 7 bases and 8 bases, there was a span of 17 bases. The CDR3 runs to 14 residues. The germline gives CDR1 MGHRA, CDR2 YSYEKL. The CDR3 sequence is CASNVEEGREKLFF. The CDR3 region has the DNA TGCGCCAGCAACGTCGAGGAGGGTCGGGAAAAACTGTTTTTT.

CDR3 protein: CASRTGKGYEQYF. In DNA, the CDR3 is TGTGCCAGCAGGACGGGGAAGGGCTACGAGCAGTACTTC. The chain combines TRBV27 with TRBJ2-7; a weak D match, TRBD2 (5 bases). The CDR3 extends over 13 amino acids. Per germline, CDR1 MNHEY and CDR2 SMNVEV (reference sequence). Between the trimmed V and J ends, which lost 6 bases and 3 bases, there was a span of 12 bases.

This CDR3 is CASSIPMMGANSPLHF. CDR3 DNA sequence: TGTGCCAGTAGTATTCCAATGATGGGGGCTAATTCACCCCTCCACTTT. The rearrangement joins TRBV19 to TRBJ1-6; tentative D call: TRBD1 (6 bases). Germline loops: CDR1 LNHDA, CDR2 SQIVND (reference sequence). The CDR3 consists of 16 residues. Trimming stripped 3 bases from V and 6 bases from J, with 15 bases between.

CDR3 nucleotide sequence: TGTGCCAGCTCACCACCGGGACAGGGTAGAACTGAAGCTTTCTTT. Protein product: CASSPPGQGRTEAFF. The chain joins TRBV18 to TRBJ1-1; 9 bases line up with TRBD1. With 0 bases clipped from V and 5 bases from J, the junction kept 4 bases outside the gene matches. The CDR3 runs to 15 residues. In germline, CDR1 is KGHSH, CDR2 LQKENI.

Only one count was recorded for this clone. The chain uses TRBV5-1 and TRBJ2-2; TRBD2 aligns across 7 bases. The CDR3 covers 14 residues. Trimming at V came to 7 bases and at J to 6 bases, leaving 9 bases not matched to a gene. Germline V gene sequence: CDR1 SGHRS, CDR2 YFSETQ. In nucleotides, the CDR3 is TGCGCCAGCTCCCCCGGGGGGACGGCCGGGGAGCTGTTTTTT. Its translation is CASSPGGTAGELFF.

This clone was recorded only once. The chain employs TRBV10-1 and TRBJ2-1, with D maybe TRBD2 (6 bases). Germline V lookup: CDR1 WNHNN, CDR2 SYGVQD (reference sequence). V was clipped by 0 bases and J by 6 bases, with 9 bases between them. The CDR3 extends over 14 amino acids. The CDR3 loop is CASSESGGANEQFF. The CDR3 region has the DNA TGCGCCAGCAGTGAGTCCGGGGGAGCCAATGAGCAGTTCTTC.